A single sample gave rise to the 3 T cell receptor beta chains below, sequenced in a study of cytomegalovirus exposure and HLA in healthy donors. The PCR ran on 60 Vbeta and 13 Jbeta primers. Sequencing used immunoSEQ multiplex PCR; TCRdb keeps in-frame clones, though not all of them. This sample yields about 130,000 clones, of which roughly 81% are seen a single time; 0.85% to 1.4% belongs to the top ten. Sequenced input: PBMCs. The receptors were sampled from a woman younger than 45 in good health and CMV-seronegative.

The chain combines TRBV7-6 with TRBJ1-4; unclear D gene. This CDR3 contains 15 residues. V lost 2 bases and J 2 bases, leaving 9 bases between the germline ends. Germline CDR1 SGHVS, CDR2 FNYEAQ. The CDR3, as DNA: TGTGCCAGCAGCTTATCCGGAGCTACTAATGAAAAACTGTTTTTT. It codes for CASSLSGATNEKLFF.

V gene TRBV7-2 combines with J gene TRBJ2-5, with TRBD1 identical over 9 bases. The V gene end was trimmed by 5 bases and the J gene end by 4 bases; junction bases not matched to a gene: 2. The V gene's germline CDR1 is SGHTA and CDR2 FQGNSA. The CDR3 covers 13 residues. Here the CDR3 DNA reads TGTGCCAGCAGCGTGGACAGGGGAGAGACCCAGTACTTC. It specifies CASSVDRGETQYF.

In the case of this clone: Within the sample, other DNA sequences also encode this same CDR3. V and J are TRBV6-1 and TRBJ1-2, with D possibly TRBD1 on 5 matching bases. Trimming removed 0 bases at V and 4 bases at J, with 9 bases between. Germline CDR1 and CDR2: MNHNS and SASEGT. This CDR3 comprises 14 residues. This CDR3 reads CASSEAVQGYGYTF. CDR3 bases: TGTGCCAGCAGTGAAGCGGTGCAGGGCTATGGCTACACCTTC.